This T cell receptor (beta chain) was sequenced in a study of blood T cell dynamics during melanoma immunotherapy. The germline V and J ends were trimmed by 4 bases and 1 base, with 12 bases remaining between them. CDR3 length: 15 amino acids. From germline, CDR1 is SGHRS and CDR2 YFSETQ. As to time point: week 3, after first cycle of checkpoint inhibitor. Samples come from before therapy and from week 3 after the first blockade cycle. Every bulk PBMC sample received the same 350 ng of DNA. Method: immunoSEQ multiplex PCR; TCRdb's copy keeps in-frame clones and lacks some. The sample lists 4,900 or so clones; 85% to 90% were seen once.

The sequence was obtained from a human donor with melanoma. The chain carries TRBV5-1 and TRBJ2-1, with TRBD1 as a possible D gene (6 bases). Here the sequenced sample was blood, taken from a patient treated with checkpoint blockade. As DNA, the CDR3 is TGCGCCAGCAGCGCCGGACAGACGTCCTACAATGAGCAGTTCTTC. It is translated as CASSAGQTSYNEQFF.